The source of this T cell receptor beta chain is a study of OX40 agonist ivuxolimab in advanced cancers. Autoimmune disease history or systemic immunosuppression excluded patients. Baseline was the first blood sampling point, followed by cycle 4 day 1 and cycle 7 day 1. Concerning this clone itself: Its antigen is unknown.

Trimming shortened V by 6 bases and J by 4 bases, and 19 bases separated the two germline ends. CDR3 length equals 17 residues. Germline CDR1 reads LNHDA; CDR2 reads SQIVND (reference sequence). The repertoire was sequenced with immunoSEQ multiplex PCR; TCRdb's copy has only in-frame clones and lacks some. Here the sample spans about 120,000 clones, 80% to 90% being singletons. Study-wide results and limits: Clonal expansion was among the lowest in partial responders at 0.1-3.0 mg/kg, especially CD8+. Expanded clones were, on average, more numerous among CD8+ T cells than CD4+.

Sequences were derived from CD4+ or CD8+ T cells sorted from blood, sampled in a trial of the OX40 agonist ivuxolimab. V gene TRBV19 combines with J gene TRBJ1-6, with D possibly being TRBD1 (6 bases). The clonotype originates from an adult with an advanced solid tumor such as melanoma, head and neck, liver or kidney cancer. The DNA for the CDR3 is TGTGCCAGTAGCACCGGGACACCGCTGGGGTATAATTCACCCCTCCACTTT. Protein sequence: CASSTGTPLGYNSPLHF.